This T cell receptor (beta chain) comes out of a study of identical twins. Study-level results: Insertions were fewer in abundant cord blood beta clonotypes, whereas memory repertoires showed none of this pattern. The degree of excess twin sharing was weaker in beta out-of-frame sequences. Twin-shared out-of-frame alpha sequences showed excess low generation probability.

The authors used template switching to add a universal primer site and gave cDNA unique molecular identifiers. One entry per CDR3 protein results from TCRdb running MiXCR on the 5' RACE reads. There are under 900,000 distinct CDR3 sequences in the sample; 9% to 15% occur only once, and around 1.6% lies in the top ten. This clonotype showed up just a few times. Its antigen is still unknown. The CDR3 runs 17 residues. Germline loops: CDR1 SGDLS, CDR2 YYNGEE. V was pared by 0 bases and J by 6 bases, with 9 bases of the junction left unmatched. The same data also went into a second study, on yellow fever vaccine responses in identical twins.

The chain combines TRBV9 with TRBJ2-2, with 9 bases identical to TRBD2. The sample consisted of PBMCs. This TCR derives from a woman aged 18-35 years in good health. The DNA of the CDR3 is TGTGCCAGCAGCGTAGCTATAAGCGGGAGGATGGCCGGGGAGCTGTTTTTT. Protein product: CASSVAISGRMAGELFF.